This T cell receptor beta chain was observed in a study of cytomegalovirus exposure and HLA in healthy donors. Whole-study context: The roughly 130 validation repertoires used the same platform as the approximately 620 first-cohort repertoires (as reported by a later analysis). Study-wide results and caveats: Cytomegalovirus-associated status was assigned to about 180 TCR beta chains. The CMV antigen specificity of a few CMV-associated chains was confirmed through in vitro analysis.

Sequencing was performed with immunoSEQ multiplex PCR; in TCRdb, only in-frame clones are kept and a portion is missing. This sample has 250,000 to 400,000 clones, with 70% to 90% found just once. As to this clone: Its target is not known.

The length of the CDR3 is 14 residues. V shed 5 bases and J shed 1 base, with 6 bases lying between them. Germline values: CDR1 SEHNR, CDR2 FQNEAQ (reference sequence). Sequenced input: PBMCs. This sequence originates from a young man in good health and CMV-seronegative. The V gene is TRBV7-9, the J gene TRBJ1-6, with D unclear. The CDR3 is CASSPGSYNSPLHF. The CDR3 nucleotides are TGTGCCAGCAGCCCCGGGTCCTATAATTCACCCCTCCACTTT. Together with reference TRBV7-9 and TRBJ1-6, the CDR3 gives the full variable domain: DTGVSQNPRHKITKRGQNVTFRCDPISEHNRLYWYRQTLGQGPEFLTYFQNEAQLEKSRLLSDRFSAERPKGSFSTLEIQRTEQGDSAMYLCASSPGSYNSPLHFGNGTRLTVT.